A single sample is the source of the 26 T cell receptor beta chains below, sequenced in a study of blood T cell repertoires in COVID-19. Libraries were prepared by immunoSEQ multiplex PCR; TCRdb keeps only in-frame clonotypes and omits some of them. Of some 400,000 clones listed, roughly 90% are singletons. Sequencing was done on a sample of PBMCs or T cells enriched from blood (not recorded which). These receptors originate from a woman under 40 who had recovered from COVID-19.

The chain is built from TRBV5-4 and TRBJ2-5, with 7 bases identical to TRBD1. V was clipped by 0 bases and J by 4 bases; unmatched bases: 6. This CDR3 spans 15 amino acids. Germline V CDR1 and CDR2: SGHNT, YYREEE (reference sequence). For the CDR3, the DNA is TGTGCCAGCAGCTTGGGGCAAGGGGGCCGAGAGACCCAGTACTTC. Amino acid sequence: CASSLGQGGRETQYF.

J is TRBJ1-5 and V is TRBV7-6; D might be TRBD1 (6 bases). CDR1 and CDR2 from the germline V gene are SGHVS and FNYEAQ. This CDR3 region has 17 residues. The V end lost 2 bases, the J end lost 0 bases, and 14 bases lay between the germline ends. The CDR3 DNA reads as TGTGCCAGCAGCTTAATGTGGGGGGGCTATAGCAATCAGCCCCAGCATTTT. Translation: CASSLMWGGYSNQPQHF. The variable domain in full, completed from reference TRBV7-6 and TRBJ1-5, reads GAGVSQSPRYKVTKRGQDVALRCDPISGHVSLYWYRQALGQGPEFLTYFNYEAQQDKSGLPNDRFSAERPEGSISTLTIQRTEQRDSAMYRCASSLMWGGYSNQPQHFGDGTRLSIL.

This chain connects TRBV5-1 to TRBJ1-4; 10 nucleotides line up with TRBD1. The CDR3 consists of 15 residues. CDR1 is SGHRS and CDR2 is YFSETQ in the germline V gene. J lost 8 bases, V lost 0 bases, and 4 bases had no gene match. CDR3 DNA sequence: TGCGCCAGCAGCTTGGGACAGGGGGCGCACGAAAAACTGTTTTTT. Translation gives CASSLGQGAHEKLFF.

The V gene is TRBV6-1, the J gene TRBJ1-1; D is uncertain. V gave up 3 bases and J gave up 4 bases, with 18 bases separating them. Germline V lookup: CDR1 MNHNS, CDR2 SASEGT. The CDR3 is made up of 16 amino acids. CDR3 coding DNA: TGTGCCAGCAGTGACCCTACGCTGAAGTCGGGCACTGAAGCTTTCTTT. Translation gives CASSDPTLKSGTEAFF.

This chain uses TRBV20-1 with TRBJ1-5; the D gene is possibly TRBD1 (5 bases). The V end was cut by 3 bases, the J end by 7 bases, with 13 bases between. The CDR3 spans 13 residues. Germline-derived CDR1 and CDR2 are DFQATT and SNEGSKA (reference sequence). CDR3: CSASFGREQPQHF. CDR3 coding DNA: TGCAGTGCTAGTTTCGGCAGGGAACAGCCCCAGCATTTT.

The chain carries TRBV5-4 and TRBJ1-1; D may be TRBD1 (6 bases). Trimming shortened V by 3 bases and J by 7 bases, and 16 bases separated the two germline ends. Germline V lookup: CDR1 SGHNT, CDR2 YYREEE (reference sequence). This CDR3 is 14 amino acids long. The CDR3 protein is CASSWGHLGLEAFF. For the CDR3, the DNA is TGTGCCAGCAGCTGGGGACACTTGGGGCTTGAAGCTTTCTTT.

Only a few counts were recorded for this clone. This sequence joins TRBV4-2 and TRBJ1-1, with 7 bases aligning to TRBD1. The junction had 5 bases not matched to a gene; V was cut back by 1 base and J by 0 bases. This CDR3 comprises 16 residues. Germline V gene data show CDR1 as LGHNA and CDR2 as YNFKEQ. DNA of the CDR3: TGTGCCAGCAGCCAAGGGACCACAGGGGTGAACACTGAAGCTTTCTTT. It is translated as CASSQGTTGVNTEAFF.

CDR3 nucleotides: TGTGCCACCGGGACTAGGCCCAATGAGCAGTTCTTC. It specifies CATGTRPNEQFF. V gene TRBV11-1 combines with J gene TRBJ2-1, with TRBD2 matching 8 bases. J was trimmed by 6 bases and V by 10 bases; bases with no gene match: 5. CDR1 is SGHAT and CDR2 is FQDESV in the germline V gene (reference sequence). CDR3 length equals 12 residues. Together with reference TRBV11-1 and TRBJ2-1, the CDR3 gives the full variable domain: EAEVAQSPRYKITEKSQAVAFWCDPISGHATLYWYRQILGQGPELLVQFQDESVVDDSQLPKDRFSAERLKGVDSTLKIQPAELGDSAMYLCATGTRPNEQFFGPGTRLTVL.

The genes are TRBV19 and TRBJ2-1, with TRBD2 matching 8 bases. Germline CDR1 and CDR2: LNHDA and SQIVND (reference sequence). With V trimmed by 4 bases and J by 4 bases, 12 bases remained unmatched. The CDR3 runs 17 residues. The CDR3 spells CASSTTHGGALYNEQFF. CDR3 sequence (DNA): TGTGCCAGTAGTACCACGCACGGGGGGGCCTTATACAATGAGCAGTTCTTC.

The gene calls are TRBV7-3 and TRBJ2-7; tentatively, D is TRBD1 (5 bases). V lost 0 bases to trimming and J lost 2 bases, with 11 bases between them. The CDR3 covers 15 residues. CDR1 is SGHTA and CDR2 is FQGTGA in the germline V gene. The CDR3 DNA reads TGTGCCAGCAGCTTAACGGGGCAGGGTCCCTACGAGCAGTACTTC. It specifies CASSLTGQGPYEQYF.

The J gene is TRBJ2-7, the V gene TRBV2, with D perhaps TRBD2 (5 bases). V was shortened by 7 bases and J by 3 bases, with 16 bases between the two germline ends. The germline V gene encodes CDR1 SNHLY and CDR2 FYNNEI. There are 14 residues in the CDR3. The CDR3 coding sequence is TGTGCCAGCACCCTAGAGGGAGAGGGCTACGAGCAGTACTTC. Encoded protein: CASTLEGEGYEQYF.

V gene TRBV4-1 combines with J gene TRBJ2-1; no reliable D call. The CDR3 sequence is 14 residues long. Trimming took 0 bases from V and 4 from J, leaving 7 bases between them. From germline, CDR1 is MGHRA and CDR2 YSYEKL. The CDR3 nucleotides read TGCGCCAGCAGCCAAGAAGCAGGATACAATGAGCAGTTCTTC. This gives the protein CASSQEAGYNEQFF.

V is TRBV7-9 and J is TRBJ1-5; D perhaps matches TRBD1 (6 bases). CDR3 length: 15 residues. Between the trimmed V and J ends, which lost 1 base and 4 bases, there was a span of 11 bases. Germline V gene sequence: CDR1 SEHNR, CDR2 FQNEAQ (reference sequence). The CDR3 bases are TGTGCCAGCAGCTTAGGGGGGGGCCGGAATCAGCCCCAGCATTTT. Translated: CASSLGGGRNQPQHF.

Details on this clone: Germline and junction disagree at one end, which may indicate a read error. V usage is TRBV7-9 and J usage is TRBJ2-2, with D tentatively TRBD2 (6 bases). This CDR3 region has 16 residues. Germline CDR1 SEHNR, CDR2 FQNEAQ (reference sequence). In nucleotides, the CDR3 is TGTGCCAGCAGCCCTGGAGGGGCCGGGGTGGCCGGGAAGCTGTTTTTT. The encoded protein is CASSPGGAGVAGKLFF.

The CDR3 DNA follows: TGTGCCAGCAGACGGGGTTCCAAAAACATTCAGTACTTC. Residues: CASRRGSKNIQYF. The chain carries TRBV11-1 and TRBJ2-4; a weak D match, TRBD2 (5 bases). V was clipped by 6 bases and J by 2 bases, with 8 bases between them. This CDR3 is built from 13 residues. CDR1 and CDR2 from the germline V gene are SGHAT and FQDESV (reference sequence).

Only one count was recorded for this clone. The chain recombines TRBV18 with TRBJ1-1, with D unclear. CDR3 length: 15 amino acids. Germline V lookup: CDR1 KGHSH, CDR2 LQKENI. V was shortened by 2 bases and J by 1 base, with 11 bases between the two germline ends. CDR3 sequence: CASSPTGEANTEAFF. For the CDR3, the DNA is TGTGCCAGCTCACCAACCGGGGAGGCGAACACTGAAGCTTTCTTT.

The chain recombines TRBV11-1 with TRBJ2-7, with 9 bases fitting TRBD1. CDR1 SGHAT and CDR2 FQDESV come from the germline V gene (reference sequence). The CDR3 has 16 residues. V shed 5 bases, J shed 5 bases, and the junction held 13 bases outside the gene matches. This chain's CDR3 is CASSPHRGLAVDEQYF. CDR3 coding DNA: TGTGCCAGCAGCCCCCACAGGGGGCTAGCGGTCGACGAGCAGTACTTC.

This clone was seen a single time. V and J are TRBV27 and TRBJ1-1; D gene ambiguous. Germline values: CDR1 MNHEY, CDR2 SMNVEV (reference sequence). The CDR3 has 11 amino acids. V lost 7 bases and J 4 bases, leaving 7 bases between the germline ends. CDR3 coding DNA: TGTGCCAGCATCGGAGGCACTGAAGCTTTCTTT. Translation gives CASIGGTEAFF.

The chain combines TRBV5-1 with TRBJ2-3; D possibly corresponds to TRBD1 (5 bases). The CDR3 runs to 15 residues. The germline V and J ends were trimmed by 4 bases and 0 bases, with 12 bases remaining between them. The germline V gene encodes CDR1 SGHRS and CDR2 YFSETQ. The CDR3 here is CASSPQGPSTDTQYF. The CDR3 DNA is TGCGCCAGCAGCCCCCAGGGCCCAAGCACAGATACGCAGTATTTT.

The V and J genes are TRBV6-5 and TRBJ2-7, with a possible D match to TRBD1 (5 bases). V was trimmed by 6 bases and J by 3 bases, leaving 15 bases between them. The CDR3 is 14 amino acids. CDR1 is MNHEY and CDR2 is SVGAGI in the germline V gene. The CDR3 nucleotides are TGTGCCAGCAGCCCATTCCAGGGTGGCTACGAGCAGTACTTC. As protein: CASSPFQGGYEQYF.

The chain has TRBV5-8 and TRBJ2-2; possible D gene TRBD2, 5 bases. The CDR3 has 14 amino acids. The V gene lost 0 bases and the J gene lost 3 bases, with 6 bases spanning the gap. Germline V gene data show CDR1 as SGHTS and CDR2 as YDEGEE. The CDR3 sequence: CASSLGLYTGELFF. CDR3 nucleotide sequence: TGTGCCAGCAGCTTGGGACTATACACCGGGGAGCTGTTTTTT.

This rearrangement joins TRBV24-1 to TRBJ2-2; TRBD1 might be the D (5 bases). CDR3 length: 14 amino acids. Deletions cut 6 bases from V and 4 bases from J, with 11 bases between. Germline CDR1 is KGHDR and CDR2 is SFDVKD. The CDR3 reads CATSRGLTTGELFF. CDR3 DNA: TGTGCCACCAGTAGGGGATTAACCACCGGGGAGCTGTTTTTT.

The gene calls are TRBV5-6 and TRBJ2-7; no definite D call. V dropped 1 base and J dropped 0 bases, with 11 bases sitting between them. Germline lookup yields CDR1 SGHDT and CDR2 YYEEEE. This CDR3 has 15 amino acids. CDR3 sequence (DNA): TGTGCCAGCAGCTTGTTCACGGTGAGCTCCTACGAGCAGTACTTC. As protein: CASSLFTVSSYEQYF.

This chain joins TRBV21-1 and TRBJ2-1; TRBD1, as called in the table, went unchecked against the DNA. TRBV21-1 is a known pseudogene. This CDR3 has 18 residues. The CDR3 nucleotides are TGTGCCAGCAGCAGGTCCCATTATTTTCCCCAGGGGTACAATGAGCAGTTCTTC. It encodes CASSRSHYFPQGYNEQFF.

The chain employs TRBV10-3 and TRBJ1-2, with D perhaps matching TRBD1 (5 bases). Germline CDR1 ENHRY, CDR2 SYGVKD. Between the trimmed V and J ends, which lost 6 bases and 2 bases, there was a span of 13 bases. This CDR3 has 14 residues. CDR3 sequence (DNA): TGTGCCATCAGGGATACGACAGAGAACTATGGCTACACCTTC. It translates to CAIRDTTENYGYTF.

This rearrangement joins TRBV6-5 to TRBJ1-5; 8 nucleotides line up with TRBD1. CDR1 is MNHEY, CDR2 SVGAGI, per germline. This CDR3 is built from 14 residues. Trimming cost V 6 bases and J 3 bases; bases outside gene matches: 4. The CDR3 protein is CASSQTGVNQPQHF. The CDR3 DNA follows: TGTGCCAGCAGCCAGACAGGGGTCAATCAGCCCCAGCATTTT.